Reported below is one TCR beta chain. This clonotype showed up just a few times. This clone's antigen is unknown. No much larger clone is present one base from it, and per-base qualities are unavailable. The library relied on 5' RACE. The sequencing machine was a NextSeq 500. In the TCR library protocol, a unique molecular identifier was attached to each TCR cDNA molecule so that PCR and sequencing errors could be corrected. Concerning the study's data processing: TCR identification, UMI-based error correction and CDR3 extraction were performed with Decombinator tools. Expanded TCRs were defined as those above a frequency of 2 per 1,000, corresponding to the top 1% of the tumor frequency distribution. Each repertoire was subsampled 100 times to 5,000 TCRs, after which Renyi diversity was computed with the R vegan package. CDR3 similarity networks were built from amino acid triplet string-kernel similarity, connecting CDR3s with pairwise similarity above 0.82. TCRdb passed the public sequencing reads through fastp at Q25 and MiXCR, retaining productive beta sequences. Rows are unified per CDR3 protein, each entry keeping the most common DNA and genes. These V and J calls derive from TCRdb rather than the authors' analysis. A total of 45,000 to 50,000 distinct CDR3 sequences appear in this sample, approximately 10% of them only once. The top ten clones comprise roughly 32% of the sample.

The entry originates in a study of spatial heterogeneity in lung cancer (dated by TCRdb to about 2019). As for the study more broadly: Samples were obtained from approximately 76 patients with early-stage, untreated non-small cell lung cancer from the lung TRACERx cohort. Follow-up PBMC samples were sequenced whenever available, with a median time to follow-up of approximately 23 months after resection. In non-small cell lung cancer, the study made a quantitative comparison of TCR alpha and beta repertoires among multiple tumor regions, matched nontumor lung and blood. Both alpha and beta chains were TCR-sequenced in samples taken at surgery, namely 220 tumor regions, 62 to 65 matched nontumor lung samples and around 53 PBMC samples. In the raw uncorrected reads, each unique combination of TCR and UMI appeared more than ten times on average. Nonsynonymous mutation counts, determined by whole-exome sequencing of tumor tissue, were related to TCR repertoire features. Beta-chain transcripts were consistently detected in greater numbers than alpha-chain transcripts, which likely reflected higher beta-chain transcript abundance.

In light of the paper, this sample's time point label describes: blood at routine non-recurrence follow-up after resection. For TCR sequencing, whole RNA was extracted from tumor and nontumor lung tissue, or from cryopreserved PBMC samples, and no cell sorting was done. A patient was chosen for TCR sequencing only when enough RNA was available from at least two tumor regions. Trimming at the junction amounts to 4 bases on V and 6 bases on J, and the germline ends lie 10 bases apart. The CDR3 sequence holds 14 residues, the cysteine and phenylalanine included. CDR3 DNA is the only sequence kept; it has 42 bases, read in frame from the first base. Based on the germline V gene, the CDR1 and CDR2 sequences are KGHSH and LQKENI. On the study overall, not on this receptor specifically: Additional single-cell paired TCR alpha and beta sequencing was considered necessary to confirm, at a functional level, the hypothesis that regional TCRs recognize regional mutations. Only 14 to 15 patients were included in comparisons of baseline and follow-up blood repertoires. Ubiquitous expanded tumor TCRs showed up in blood more often at tumor resection than at routine follow-up.

The clonotype comes from a male donor with early-stage non-small cell lung cancer. Material: PBMCs, obtained at follow-up. The rearranged segments are TRBV18 and TRBJ1-6, and TRBD1 may be the D gene, going by 6 matching bases. The CDR3 corresponds to CASSLIRGNSPLHF. The nucleotide sequence reads as follows: TGTGCCAGCTCACTAATCAGGGGTAATTCACCCCTCCACTTT.